The 7 T cell receptor beta chains given below trace back to one sample, sequenced in a study of CD4 T cells in relation to SARS-CoV-2 and coronaviruses. CD4+ T cells from unexposed donors were obtained before the COVID-19 pandemic (2011-2018). Produced via immunoSEQ multiplex PCR; TCRdb's table is partial and in-frame only. The data show about 60,000 clones, about 94% seen once. The sample comprised naive CD4+ T cells from PBMCs. Documented subset: naive CD4+ T cells isolated by negative enrichment. Receptors originate from a human donor in good health.

The sample holds one count of this clone. Mismatch with germline at one junction end may stem from a read error. This chain connects TRBV18 to TRBJ1-1, with 11 bases identical to TRBD1. Germline V gives CDR1 KGHSH, CDR2 LQKENI. The CDR3 totals 17 residues. This CDR3 is CASLPGLRTGGGTEAFF. Here the CDR3 DNA reads TGTGCCAGCTTACCAGGTCTGCGGACAGGGGGCGGCACTGAAGCTTTCTTT.

This chain uses TRBV6-5 with TRBJ2-7; D possibly corresponds to TRBD1 (7 bases). Germline V CDR1 and CDR2: MNHEY, SVGAGI. This CDR3 region has 14 residues. V was shortened by 7 bases and J by 4 bases, with 17 bases between the two germline ends. CDR3 loop: CASTGGDSLYEQYF. The CDR3 coding sequence is TGTGCCAGCACCGGAGGGGACAGCCTTTACGAGCAGTACTTC.

Here the CDR3 DNA reads TGTGCCAGCAGCCAAGTGATTGTACAGGGTGAAAAACTGTTTTTT. Residues: CASSQVIVQGEKLFF. This chain joins TRBV3-1 (or the pseudogene TRBV3-2) and TRBJ1-4; D possibly corresponds to TRBD1 (6 bases). V was cut by 1 base and J by 7 bases, with 13 bases left in between. The CDR3 runs to 15 residues. Germline V CDR1 and CDR2: LGHDT, YNNKEL (reference sequence).

This clone has a handful of counts. This chain uses TRBV15 with TRBJ1-6; 7 bases agree with TRBD1. This CDR3 comprises 13 residues. Germline CDR1 is LNHNV and CDR2 is YYDKDF (reference sequence). V dropped 8 bases and J dropped 10; count of bases not matched to a gene: 8. The CDR3 bases are TGTGCCACCGGGGGGACAGAGAGATCACCCCTCCACTTT. This encodes CATGGTERSPLHF.

The chain is built from TRBV5-1 and TRBJ2-5, with unresolved D. Trimming left V 7 bases short and J 1 base short, with 8 bases between. Germline loops: CDR1 SGHRS, CDR2 YFSETQ. This CDR3 comprises 12 residues. The CDR3: CASRESQETQYF. The CDR3 nucleotides read TGCGCCAGCCGAGAATCCCAAGAGACCCAGTACTTC.

This chain joins TRBV7-9 and TRBJ2-1, with TRBD1 identical over 7 bases. CDR3 length: 15 amino acids. Germline assignment: CDR1 SEHNR and CDR2 FQNEAQ (reference sequence). Unmatched junction bases numbered 10, after V lost 2 bases and J lost 9 bases. The CDR3 DNA sequence: TGTGCCAGCAGCTTATCGGGACAGTGGATTTCTGAGCAGTTCTTC. Translated, it gives CASSLSGQWISEQFF. The variable domain in full, completed from reference TRBV7-9 and TRBJ2-1, reads DTGVSQNPRHKITKRGQNVTFRCDPISEHNRLYWYRQTLGQGPEFLTYFQNEAQLEKSRLLSDRFSAERPKGSFSTLEIQRTEQGDSAMYLCASSLSGQWISEQFFGPGTRLTVL.

The V and J genes are TRBV27 and TRBJ1-3; 7 bases are shared with TRBD1. V lost 0 bases to trimming and J lost 1 base; unmatched junction nucleotides: 6. The germline V gene encodes CDR1 MNHEY and CDR2 SMNVEV (reference sequence). This CDR3 is 17 amino acids long. The DNA of the CDR3 is TGTGCCAGCAGTTTATCGGGGACAGCTCTTTCTGGAAACACCATATATTTT. Amino acids: CASSLSGTALSGNTIYF.